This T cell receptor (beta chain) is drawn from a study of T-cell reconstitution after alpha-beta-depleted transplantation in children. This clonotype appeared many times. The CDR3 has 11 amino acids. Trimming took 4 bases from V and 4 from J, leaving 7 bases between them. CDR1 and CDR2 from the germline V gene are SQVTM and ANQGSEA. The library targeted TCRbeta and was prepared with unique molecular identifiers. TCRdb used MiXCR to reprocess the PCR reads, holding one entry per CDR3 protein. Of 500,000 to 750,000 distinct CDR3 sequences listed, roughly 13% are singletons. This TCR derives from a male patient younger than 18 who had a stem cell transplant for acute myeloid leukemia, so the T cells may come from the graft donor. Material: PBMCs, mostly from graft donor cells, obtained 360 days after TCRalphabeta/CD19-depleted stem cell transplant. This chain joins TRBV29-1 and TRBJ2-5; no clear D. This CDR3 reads CSVGEGETQYF. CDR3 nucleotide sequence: TGCAGCGTTGGGGAAGGAGAGACCCAGTACTTC.